This TCR beta chain originates from a study of blood T cell repertoires in COVID-19. Data came from immunoSEQ multiplex PCR; TCRdb stores just in-frame clones and leaves some out. The table lists about 260,000 clones, about 87% of them singletons, with about 1.6% in the top ten. Deletions cut 6 bases from V and 5 bases from J, with 16 bases between. The CDR3 totals 14 residues. Germline V CDR1 and CDR2: MNHEY, SVGEGT. The receptor was isolated from a woman in her forties who had recovered from COVID-19. Material: peripheral blood. V and J are TRBV6-2 or TRBV6-3 and TRBJ1-1; tentatively, D is TRBD1 (6 bases). DNA of the CDR3: TGTGCCAGCAGCTCGACAGGTTTCGATACTGAAGCTTTCTTT. This codes for CASSSTGFDTEAFF.